This T cell receptor (beta chain) emerged from a study of regulatory T cells in long-lasting Graves disease. The overall study: Freshly diagnosed Graves' patients had used antithyroid drugs for under 3 months. Overall study results and limits: Persistent Graves' patients showed less TCR diversity than newly diagnosed ones.

The CDR3 is 16 residues long. In germline, CDR1 is MDHEN, CDR2 SYDVKM. V lost 5 bases, J lost 6 bases, and 8 bases stayed unmatched. Through Arm-PCR of CDR3 regions and iRepertoire HTBI primers, TCR beta libraries were built. Via MiXCR, TCRdb re-called the multiplex PCR reads, giving one row per CDR3 protein. Of about 350,000 distinct CDR3 sequences in the sample, roughly 15% are singletons; the top ten hold over 20%. Time point specified: newly diagnosed GD, antithyroid drugs for less than 3 months. Extracted PBMC RNA gave rise to the TCR library. This clonotype was recorded many times. Its target is not known. This same sample was also taken into another study, of T cells in Graves' hyperthyroidism and ophthalmopathy. From that paper: HTBI primers were the set used in a first-round RT-PCR of the TCR CDR3.

The chain is built from TRBV28 and TRBJ2-7; TRBD2 aligns across 15 bases. This sequence originates from a young woman with Graves disease. The sequenced sample was peripheral blood mononuclear cells (PBMCs), obtained at new diagnosis, from a patient treated with antithyroid drugs. The CDR3 is CASSMGLAGGSAEQYF. In nucleotides, the CDR3 is TGTGCCAGCAGTATGGGACTAGCGGGAGGATCAGCCGAGCAGTACTTC.